This section outlines one TCR beta chain sequence together with its context. The method was immunoSEQ multiplex PCR; TCRdb's version includes in-frame clones alone and lacks a portion of them. Of about 370,000 clones detected, over 75% appear once; the ten largest clones hold 10%. The sample comes from a study of blood T cell repertoires in COVID-19. The V end lost 6 bases, the J end lost 2 bases, and 17 bases lay between the germline ends. CDR1 MRHNA and CDR2 SNTAGT come from the germline V gene. The CDR3 is made up of 15 amino acids. The TCR comes from a woman between 25 and 40 years old with COVID-19, enrolled during active disease. The sample comprised peripheral blood. This chain connects TRBV6-4 to TRBJ2-7, with TRBD2 as a possible D gene (6 bases). This chain's CDR3 is CASSPPWGLPYEQYF. DNA for the CDR3: TGTGCCAGCAGCCCCCCTTGGGGACTCCCCTACGAGCAGTACTTC.